Listed below are T cell receptor beta chains from one sample, sequenced in a study of blood T cell repertoires in COVID-19. Assay used: immunoSEQ multiplex PCR; TCRdb lists only in-frame clones, some missing. The sample lists a few hundred thousand clones, approximately 87% occurring once. The sequenced material came from peripheral blood. All receptors derive from a man aged 60 to 75 who had recovered from COVID-19. Both conserved end residues are part of each CDR3. Each record gives: CDR3 DNA, CDR3 protein, J gene, D gene, V gene, clone size. A D gene is named only where the DNA matches it firmly. Expanded clones are given a class, and other clones once, few, many or no size at all.

CDR3nt: TGTGCCAGCAGCTATAAACCGGGCACTGAAGCTTTCTTT; CDR3aa: CASSYKPGTEAFF; j_gene: TRBJ1-1; d_gene: NA; v_gene: TRBV13; abundance: few
CDR3nt: TGTGCCAGCAGTCGGCTAGCGGGAGCTGTGGAGACCCAGTACTTC; CDR3aa: CASSRLAGAVETQYF; j_gene: TRBJ2-5; d_gene: TRBD2; v_gene: TRBV27; abundance: NA
CDR3nt: TGTGCCAGCAGAGGGACAGGGAATTCACCCCTCCACTTT; CDR3aa: CASRGTGNSPLHF; j_gene: TRBJ1-6; d_gene: TRBD1; v_gene: TRBV6-6; abundance: NA
CDR3nt: TGTGCCAGCAGCCCATCACAGGGGGCGAACACTGAAGCTTTCTTT; CDR3aa: CASSPSQGANTEAFF; j_gene: TRBJ1-1; d_gene: TRBD1; v_gene: TRBV9; abundance: once
CDR3nt: TGTGCCAGCAGCCCTATTCGAGGACAGGCTAACTATGGCTACACCTTC; CDR3aa: CASSPIRGQANYGYTF; j_gene: TRBJ1-2; d_gene: TRBD1; v_gene: TRBV6-2/TRBV6-3; abundance: once
CDR3nt: TGCGCCAGCAGCTCGGGGGACAGGGACCATGAAAAACTGTTTTTT; CDR3aa: CASSSGDRDHEKLFF; j_gene: TRBJ1-4; d_gene: TRBD1; v_gene: TRBV5-1; abundance: NA
CDR3nt: TGTGCCAGCAGCCAAACTAGCGGGAGAACAGATACGCAGTATTTT; CDR3aa: CASSQTSGRTDTQYF; j_gene: TRBJ2-3; d_gene: TRBD2; v_gene: TRBV3-1/TRBV3-2; abundance: NA
CDR3nt: TGTGCCGACGCGAAGGGGGACACTGGCAATTCACCCCTCCACTTT; CDR3aa: CADAKGDTGNSPLHF; j_gene: TRBJ1-6; d_gene: NA; v_gene: TRBV2; abundance: NA
CDR3nt: TGTGCCAGCGGCAGGGCCTATGGCTACACCTTC; CDR3aa: CASGRAYGYTF; j_gene: TRBJ1-2; d_gene: NA; v_gene: TRBV6-5; abundance: NA
CDR3nt: TGTGCCAGCAGCCAAGATCGCGGGACCAACACCGGGGAGCTGTTTTTT; CDR3aa: CASSQDRGTNTGELFF; j_gene: TRBJ2-2; d_gene: NA; v_gene: TRBV4-2; abundance: NA
CDR3nt: TGTGCCAGCAGCCAACGTGAGTTCGGCACCGGGGAGCTGTTTTTT; CDR3aa: CASSQREFGTGELFF; j_gene: TRBJ2-2; d_gene: NA; v_gene: TRBV3-1/TRBV3-2; abundance: NA
CDR3nt: TGTGCCAGCAGCTCACGGGATGCCACCTCCTACGAGCAGTACTTC; CDR3aa: CASSSRDATSYEQYF; j_gene: TRBJ2-7; d_gene: NA; v_gene: TRBV7-8; abundance: NA
CDR3nt: TGTGCCTCTCCCCAGGCCGGGAACTCCTACGAGCAGTACTTC; CDR3aa: CASPQAGNSYEQYF; j_gene: TRBJ2-7; d_gene: NA; v_gene: TRBV30; abundance: NA
CDR3nt: TGTGCCAGCAAGGGGCCGGGGGGGCGCACAGATACGCAGTATTTT; CDR3aa: CASKGPGGRTDTQYF; j_gene: TRBJ2-3; d_gene: TRBD2; v_gene: TRBV28; abundance: few
CDR3nt: TGTGCCTGGAGTGTGGCCCTCCTAGCGGGAGGATCTTTTAGCTCCTACAATGAGCAGTTCTTC; CDR3aa: CAWSVALLAGGSFSSYNEQFF; j_gene: TRBJ2-1; d_gene: TRBD2; v_gene: TRBV30; abundance: NA
CDR3nt: TGTGCCAGCAGCGGAGCGGGCTACGAGCAGTACTTC; CDR3aa: CASSGAGYEQYF; j_gene: TRBJ2-7; d_gene: NA; v_gene: TRBV6-5; abundance: NA
CDR3nt: TGTGCCAGCCGACCAGGGGCCTCCGTCACAGATACGCAGTATTTT; CDR3aa: CASRPGASVTDTQYF; j_gene: TRBJ2-3; d_gene: NA; v_gene: TRBV5-6; abundance: NA
CDR3nt: TGTGCCAGCAGCTCCCAGGGGCACCAAATGAACACTGAAGCTTTCTTT; CDR3aa: CASSSQGHQMNTEAFF; j_gene: TRBJ1-1; d_gene: NA; v_gene: TRBV7-8; abundance: NA
CDR3nt: TGTGCCAGCAGGGACAGGGGCAGGCCTAGTCAGCCCCAGCATTTT; CDR3aa: CASRDRGRPSQPQHF; j_gene: TRBJ1-5; d_gene: TRBD1; v_gene: TRBV6-5; abundance: NA
CDR3nt: TGTGCCAGCAGCCCCGGGACAGGTGGGGCCTATAATTCACCCCTCCACTTT; CDR3aa: CASSPGTGGAYNSPLHF; j_gene: TRBJ1-6; d_gene: TRBD1; v_gene: TRBV5-6; abundance: NA
CDR3nt: TGTGCCACCAGCAGGGAGGGACTTTCCGAGACCCAGTACTTC; CDR3aa: CATSREGLSETQYF; j_gene: TRBJ2-5; d_gene: NA; v_gene: TRBV15; abundance: NA
CDR3nt: TGTGCCAGCTCTCCTCAGGGGGATACGCAGTATTTT; CDR3aa: CASSPQGDTQYF; j_gene: TRBJ2-3; d_gene: NA; v_gene: TRBV18; abundance: NA
CDR3nt: TGCAGCGTGAAACAGGGAAGTAGAACTAATGAAAAACTGTTTTTT; CDR3aa: CSVKQGSRTNEKLFF; j_gene: TRBJ1-4; d_gene: NA; v_gene: TRBV29-1; abundance: once
CDR3nt: TGTGCCAGTAGTGATCGACAGCGACGCTCTGGAAACACCATATATTTT; CDR3aa: CASSDRQRRSGNTIYF; j_gene: TRBJ1-3; d_gene: NA; v_gene: TRBV19; abundance: NA
CDR3nt: TGCGCCAGCAGCTGGGGAGGGGCTAGGGGAAGGGAGCAGTTCTTC; CDR3aa: CASSWGGARGREQFF; j_gene: TRBJ2-1; d_gene: TRBD2; v_gene: TRBV5-1; abundance: NA
CDR3nt: TGCGCCAGCAGGTTGAATTTAGCGGGTCAGACAGATACGCAGTATTTT; CDR3aa: CASRLNLAGQTDTQYF; j_gene: TRBJ2-3; d_gene: TRBD2; v_gene: TRBV5-1; abundance: NA
CDR3nt: TGTGCCAGCAGTTACGCGAAAGAGACCCAGTACTTC; CDR3aa: CASSYAKETQYF; j_gene: TRBJ2-5; d_gene: NA; v_gene: TRBV2; abundance: NA
CDR3nt: TGTGCCAGCAGGGCAGGGGCCAGCACCGGGGAGCTGTTTTTT; CDR3aa: CASRAGASTGELFF; j_gene: TRBJ2-2; d_gene: NA; v_gene: TRBV6-5; abundance: NA
CDR3nt: TGTGCCAGCAGCCTTAGCGGGGGAAACACCGGGGAGCTGTTTTTT; CDR3aa: CASSLSGGNTGELFF; j_gene: TRBJ2-2; d_gene: TRBD2; v_gene: TRBV7-3; abundance: NA
CDR3nt: TGTGCCAGCACCCCCGGGGTCGGGGAGCTGTTTTTT; CDR3aa: CASTPGVGELFF; j_gene: TRBJ2-2; d_gene: NA; v_gene: TRBV6-5; abundance: NA
CDR3nt: TGCGCCAGCAGGGAGGGCAGCGCCAAAGCCTACGAGCAGTACTTC; CDR3aa: CASREGSAKAYEQYF; j_gene: TRBJ2-7; d_gene: NA; v_gene: TRBV23-1; abundance: NA
CDR3nt: TGTGCCAGCAGTTTTGGCGGGGGGGCCTACAATGAGCAGTTCTTC; CDR3aa: CASSFGGGAYNEQFF; j_gene: TRBJ2-1; d_gene: TRBD2; v_gene: TRBV28; abundance: NA